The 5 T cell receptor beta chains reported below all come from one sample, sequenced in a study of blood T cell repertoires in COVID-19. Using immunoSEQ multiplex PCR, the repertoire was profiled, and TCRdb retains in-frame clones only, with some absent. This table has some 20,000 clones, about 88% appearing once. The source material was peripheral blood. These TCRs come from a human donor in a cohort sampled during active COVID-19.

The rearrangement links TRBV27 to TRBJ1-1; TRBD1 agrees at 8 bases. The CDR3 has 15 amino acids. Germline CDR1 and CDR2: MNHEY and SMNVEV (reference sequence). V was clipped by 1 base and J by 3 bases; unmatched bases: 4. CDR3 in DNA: TGTGCCAGCAGTTTATGGCAGGGGGCAGACACTGAAGCTTTCTTT. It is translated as CASSLWQGADTEAFF.

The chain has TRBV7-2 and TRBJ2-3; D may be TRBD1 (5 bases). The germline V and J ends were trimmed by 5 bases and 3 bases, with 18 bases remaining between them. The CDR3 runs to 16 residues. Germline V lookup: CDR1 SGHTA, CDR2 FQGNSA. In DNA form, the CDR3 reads TGTGCCAGCAGCGAGCGAGGAGCAGGGAAGACAGATACGCAGTATTTT. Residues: CASSERGAGKTDTQYF.

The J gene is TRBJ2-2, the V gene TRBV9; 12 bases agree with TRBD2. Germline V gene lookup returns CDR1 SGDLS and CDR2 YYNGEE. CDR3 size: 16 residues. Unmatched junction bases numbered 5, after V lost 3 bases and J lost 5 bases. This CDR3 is CASSAQTSGRTGELFF. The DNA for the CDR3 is TGTGCCAGCAGCGCCCAGACTAGCGGGAGAACCGGGGAGCTGTTTTTT.

The CDR3 spells CASSAFMRDRHSYEQYF. The CDR3 DNA reads TGTGCCAGCAGTGCCTTCATGAGGGACAGGCACTCCTACGAGCAGTACTTC. The chain has TRBV27 and TRBJ2-7, with 8 positions matching TRBD1. Germline V gene lookup returns CDR1 MNHEY and CDR2 SMNVEV (reference sequence). The J segment lost 0 bases and the V segment lost 5 bases, leaving 12 bases of the junction unmatched. The CDR3 runs 17 residues.

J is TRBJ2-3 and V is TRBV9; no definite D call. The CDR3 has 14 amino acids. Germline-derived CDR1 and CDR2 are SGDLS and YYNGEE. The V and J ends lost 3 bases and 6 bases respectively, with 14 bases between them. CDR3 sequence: CASSDSRPGDTQYF. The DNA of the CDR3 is TGTGCCAGCAGCGATTCTAGACCCGGGGATACGCAGTATTTT.